The 22 T cell receptor beta chains reported below all come from one sample, sequenced in a study of cytotoxic CD8 clonotypes in ibrutinib-treated CLL. The method was immunoSEQ multiplex PCR; TCRdb's version includes in-frame clones alone and lacks a portion of them. The table includes 150,000 to 250,000 clones, over 60% detected once. Sequenced here: PBMCs, sampled after 24 months of ibrutinib treatment. These receptors all stem from a human donor with chronic lymphocytic leukemia.

The rearrangement joins TRBV6-5 to TRBJ2-3; TRBD2 might be the D (6 bases). Per germline, CDR1 MNHEY and CDR2 SVGAGI. The germline V and J ends were trimmed by 5 bases and 3 bases, with 12 bases remaining between them. The CDR3 has 14 amino acids. This CDR3 is CASSAWGETDTQYF. The CDR3 region has the DNA TGTGCCAGCAGTGCTTGGGGGGAGACAGATACGCAGTATTTT.

The CDR3 nucleotides read TGTGCCAGCAGCACCACAGTTTCCTACAATGAGCAGTTCTTC. Translated, it gives CASSTTVSYNEQFF. The chain links TRBV7-9 to TRBJ2-1; D gene unclear. Germline values: CDR1 SEHNR, CDR2 FQNEAQ (reference sequence). V was cut by 5 bases and J by 1 base, with 9 bases left in between. The CDR3 spans 14 residues.

The chain couples TRBV28 to TRBJ1-2, with D uncertain. In germline, CDR1 is MDHEN, CDR2 SYDVKM. Between the trimmed V and J ends, which lost 3 bases and 3 bases, there was a span of 11 bases. The CDR3 loop spans 14 amino acids. CDR3 nucleotide sequence: TGTGCCAGCAGTTTCCGTAGGGCTTACTATGGCTACACCTTC. It is translated as CASSFRRAYYGYTF.

V is TRBV28 and J is TRBJ1-5; D is ambiguous. The CDR3 extends over 13 amino acids. V lost 6 bases and J 6 bases, leaving 12 bases between the germline ends. The germline gives CDR1 MDHEN, CDR2 SYDVKM. CDR3 region: CASRPTDGQPQHF. Here the CDR3 DNA reads TGTGCCAGCAGACCGACTGACGGTCAGCCCCAGCATTTT.

The chain carries TRBV18 and TRBJ2-1, with a weak D call TRBD2 (6 bases). The V end was cut by 3 bases, the J end by 8 bases, with 17 bases between. The CDR3 has 15 residues. Germline CDR1 and CDR2: KGHSH and LQKENI. CDR3: CASSPTRELSHEQFF. The CDR3 bases are TGTGCCAGCTCACCGACCCGGGAGCTCTCCCATGAGCAGTTCTTC.

The rearrangement uses TRBV5-5 and TRBJ1-2; no firm D call. V lost 2 bases and J lost 6, with 11 bases in between. This CDR3 is built from 13 residues. The germline CDR1 and CDR2 sequences are SGHKS and YYEKEE (reference sequence). Here the CDR3 DNA reads TGTGCCAGCAGCTTCTCGGGTACCGATGGCTACACCTTC. As protein: CASSFSGTDGYTF.

The chain combines TRBV7-9 with TRBJ2-1; D call uncertain. Trimming pared 8 bases from V and 7 bases from J, leaving 15 bases between. This CDR3 region has 13 residues. CDR1 SEHNR and CDR2 FQNEAQ come from the germline V gene (reference sequence). The CDR3 DNA sequence: TGTGCCAGCGGGCCCGACGGGTGGAATGAGCAGTTCTTC. Its translation is CASGPDGWNEQFF. Filled out from reference TRBV7-9 and TRBJ2-1, the complete variable domain reads DTGVSQNPRHKITKRGQNVTFRCDPISEHNRLYWYRQTLGQGPEFLTYFQNEAQLEKSRLLSDRFSAERPKGSFSTLEIQRTEQGDSAMYLCASGPDGWNEQFFGPGTRLTVL.

Points on this clone: The junction does not match germline at one end; this may be a read error. The rearrangement links TRBV7-7 to TRBJ2-2, with 9 nucleotides matching TRBD1. Germline loops: CDR1 SSHAT, CDR2 FNYEAQ (reference sequence). CDR3 length: 17 amino acids. The CDR3 spells CASSLVGQGPNTGELFF. CDR3 nucleotides: TGTGCTAGCAGCTTGGTCGGACAGGGGCCGAACACCGGGGAGCTGTTTTTT.

V gene TRBV4-2 combines with J gene TRBJ2-2; D unclear. The CDR3 is 15 amino acids. Between the trimmed V and J ends, which lost 0 bases and 1 base, there was a span of 6 bases. Germline lookup yields CDR1 LGHNA and CDR2 YNFKEQ. The CDR3 DNA is TGTGCCAGCAGCCAAGATTGGAAGAACACCGGGGAGCTGTTTTTT. The encoded protein is CASSQDWKNTGELFF.

This chain links TRBV6-1 with TRBJ1-5; 9 nucleotides match TRBD1. CDR3 size: 13 residues. V was pared by 6 bases and J by 4 bases, with 1 base of the junction left unmatched. Per germline, CDR1 MNHNS and CDR2 SASEGT. The CDR3 coding sequence is TGTGCCAGCAGCGGGACAGGGAATCAGCCCCAGCATTTT. It yields the protein CASSGTGNQPQHF.

The rearrangement uses TRBV11-2 and TRBJ2-6; D is perhaps TRBD2 (5 bases). V gave up 5 bases and J gave up 1 base, with 18 bases separating them. Germline V gene data show CDR1 as SGHAT and CDR2 as FQNNGV. The CDR3 runs to 18 residues. CDR3 amino acids: CASSGPRGYLSGANVLTF. CDR3 DNA sequence: TGTGCCAGCAGCGGGCCCCGAGGGTACCTATCTGGGGCCAACGTCCTGACTTTC.

This CDR3 is CASRKTGYGYTF. DNA for the CDR3: TGTGCCAGCAGAAAAACAGGCTATGGCTACACCTTC. The chain is built from TRBV5-4 and TRBJ1-2, with a possible D match to TRBD1 (5 bases). The CDR3 loop spans 12 amino acids. V was pared by 5 bases and J by 4 bases, with 9 bases between. Germline CDR1 and CDR2: SGHNT and YYREEE (reference sequence).

The chain recombines TRBV11-2 with TRBJ2-7; 7 nucleotides line up with TRBD2. Germline CDR1 and CDR2: SGHAT and FQNNGV. The CDR3 is made up of 16 amino acids. Losses at the gene ends were 5 bases for V and 5 bases for J; bases not matched to a gene: 15. The DNA of the CDR3 is TGTGCCAGCAGCCTCCTCACGGGAGGATCCAGACACGAGCAGTACTTC. It specifies CASSLLTGGSRHEQYF.

This clone appeared a single time. This chain uses TRBV11-2 with TRBJ1-4, with D perhaps TRBD1 (6 bases). Per germline, CDR1 SGHAT and CDR2 FQNNGV. The CDR3 contains 17 residues. Trimming removed 1 base at V and 4 bases at J, with 16 bases between. CDR3 DNA sequence: TGTGCCAGCAGCTTAGGGTCTTCGGCAGGGGATAATGAAAAACTGTTTTTT. This translates into CASSLGSSAGDNEKLFF. The whole variable domain, filled in from reference TRBV11-2 and TRBJ1-4, reads EAGVAQSPRYKIIEKRQSVAFWCNPISGHATLYWYQQILGQGPKLLIQFQNNGVVDDSQLPKDRFSAERLKGVDSTLKIQPAKLEDSAVYLCASSLGSSAGDNEKLFFGSGTQLSVL.

J is TRBJ1-1 and V is TRBV10-3; weak D call: TRBD1 (6 bases). With 3 bases removed from V and 1 base from J, the gap between germline ends came to 12 bases. The CDR3 length is 15 residues. Germline-derived CDR1 and CDR2 are ENHRY and SYGVKD. The DNA for the CDR3 is TGTGCCATCAGTGATTCGGGCAGGGGGAACACTGAAGCTTTCTTT. This translates into CAISDSGRGNTEAFF.

The chain couples TRBV30 to TRBJ2-7, with a tentative D call TRBD1 (6 bases). The CDR3 loop spans 15 amino acids. Trimming took 3 bases from V and 4 from J, leaving 19 bases between them. The germline V gene encodes CDR1 GTSNPN and CDR2 SVGIG (reference sequence). The CDR3, as DNA: TGTGCCTGGAGAGAACAGGGCTCCTGGAGTTACGAGCAGTACTTC. It translates to CAWREQGSWSYEQYF.

The rearrangement links TRBV7-9 to TRBJ1-5; the D gene is possibly TRBD1 (6 bases). Germline V CDR1 and CDR2: SEHNR, FQNEAQ (reference sequence). The CDR3 contains 13 residues. V dropped 11 bases and J dropped 5 bases, with 16 bases sitting between them. The CDR3 bases are TGTGCCCTCTCCACAGGGCGGGATCAGCCCCAGCATTTT. This translates into CALSTGRDQPQHF.

The chain joins TRBV5-6 to TRBJ2-7; no reliable D call. V lost 1 base and J lost 3, with 11 bases in between. CDR1 and CDR2 (germline): SGHDT, YYEEEE. The CDR3 is 14 residues long. The CDR3 bases are TGTGCCAGCAGCTTGTGGAGTGGGCTCTACGAGCAGTACTTC. It is translated as CASSLWSGLYEQYF.

The chain combines TRBV7-9 with TRBJ2-5; no definite D call. V was trimmed by 4 bases and J by 5 bases, leaving 8 bases between them. The CDR3 runs to 12 residues. The germline V gene has CDR1 SEHNR and CDR2 FQNEAQ (reference sequence). The CDR3 DNA reads as TGTGCCAGCAGCTCACTTTGGGAGACCCAGTACTTC. Translated: CASSSLWETQYF.

The chain recombines TRBV25-1 with TRBJ2-5, with 12 bases that match TRBD2. J lost 4 bases, V lost 5 bases, and 2 bases had no gene match. Germline V gene sequence: CDR1 MGHDK, CDR2 SYGVNS. This CDR3 is built from 14 residues. This CDR3 reads CASSKLAGGETQYF. The CDR3 DNA reads TGTGCCAGCAGTAAACTAGCGGGAGGAGAGACCCAGTACTTC.

The CDR3 loop is CASSASGAIYEQYF. The CDR3, as DNA: TGTGCCAGCAGCGCAAGCGGGGCCATCTACGAGCAGTACTTC. The V gene is TRBV9, the J gene TRBJ2-7, with 7 nucleotides matching TRBD2. The germline V gene has CDR1 SGDLS and CDR2 YYNGEE. The V segment lost 3 bases and the J segment 3 bases; nucleotides outside the gene matches: 6. The CDR3 length is 14 residues.

The rearrangement uses TRBV5-6 and TRBJ1-5, with TRBD1 matching over 8 bases. Germline trimming cut 4 bases from V and 5 bases from J; bases unmatched to any gene: 8. Germline assignment: CDR1 SGHDT and CDR2 YYEEEE. The CDR3 loop spans 15 amino acids. The DNA of the CDR3 is TGTGCCAGCAGCGCAACAGGGGGTGGCGATCAGCCCCAGCATTTT. The encoded protein is CASSATGGGDQPQHF.